The sequence of this T cell receptor beta chain was determined in a study of blood T cell repertoires in COVID-19. Across the whole study: Samples of COVID-19 (acute and convalescent) were obtained from the United States, Italy and Spain. T cells, B-cell-depleted T cells, or PBMCs supplied cDNA or gDNA.

Germline values: CDR1 MDHEN, CDR2 SYDVKM. CDR3 length: 16 residues. The germline V and J ends were trimmed by 7 bases and 8 bases, with 23 bases remaining between them. Authors' analysis steps: Amplification from reference gene primers served as the basis for estimated nucleated cell counts. Method: immunoSEQ multiplex PCR; TCRdb's copy keeps in-frame clones and lacks some. V, J and clone size reflect that table, while D and trimming were determined from the DNA. The table records about 490,000 clones, roughly 88% of them present only once. The origin of this receptor is a human donor in a cohort sampled during active COVID-19. This chain joins TRBV28 and TRBJ1-4, with D possibly being TRBD1 (6 bases). Sequencing input: peripheral blood. CDR3 in amino acids: CASTTALGGLREKLFF. The CDR3, as DNA: TGTGCCAGCACCACCGCCTTGGGGGGGCTGCGGGAAAAACTGTTTTTT.